This TCR beta chain was sequenced in a study of cytomegalovirus exposure and HLA in healthy donors. General observations from the study: Reported results showed that the classifier diagnosed cytomegalovirus status with high specificity and sensitivity. It was assumed in the presence/absence analyses that sequencing depth was roughly uniform across donors. TCR beta chains numbering under 200 were designated cytomegalovirus-associated.

The V segment lost 4 bases and the J segment 3 bases; nucleotides outside the gene matches: 14. This CDR3 region has 17 residues. Germline assignment: CDR1 SGHDT and CDR2 YYEEEE. Note on this clone: What it binds is not known.

Primers included in the PCR were 60 Vbeta and 13 Jbeta primers. Authors' methods: A follow-up analysis tallied about 88 million unique TCR beta chains, 8.5 million to 14 million shared. Here immunoSEQ multiplex PCR was the method, and the copy in TCRdb shows in-frame clones only, minus some. V and J calls and clone size are given by that table; D and trimming were obtained from the DNA. Of under 150,000 clones listed, 83% are singletons. V and J are TRBV5-6 and TRBJ2-7, with TRBD1 matching over 9 bases. Source material: PBMCs. This receptor was obtained from a girl under 10 years old in good health and CMV-seronegative. CDR3 in DNA: TGTGCCAGCAGCGATGAAATGGGCAGACAGGGGGTCTACGAGCAGTACTTC. Its translation is CASSDEMGRQGVYEQYF.